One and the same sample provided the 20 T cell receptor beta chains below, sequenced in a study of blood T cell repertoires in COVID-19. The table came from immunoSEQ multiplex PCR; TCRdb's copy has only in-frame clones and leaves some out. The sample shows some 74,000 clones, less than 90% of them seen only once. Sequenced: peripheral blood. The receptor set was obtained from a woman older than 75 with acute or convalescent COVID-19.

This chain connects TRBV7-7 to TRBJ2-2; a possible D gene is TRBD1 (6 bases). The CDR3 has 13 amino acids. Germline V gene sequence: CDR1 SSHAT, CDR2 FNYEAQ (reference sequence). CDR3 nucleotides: TGTGCTAGGGGGAACATAAACACCGGGGAGCTGTTTTTT. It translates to CARGNINTGELFF.

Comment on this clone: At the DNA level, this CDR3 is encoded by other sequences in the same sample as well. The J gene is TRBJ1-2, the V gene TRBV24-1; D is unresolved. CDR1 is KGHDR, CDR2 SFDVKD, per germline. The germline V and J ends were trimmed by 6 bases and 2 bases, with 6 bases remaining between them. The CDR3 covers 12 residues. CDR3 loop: CATSSGNYGYTF. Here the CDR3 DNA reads TGTGCCACCAGTAGCGGAAACTATGGCTACACCTTC.

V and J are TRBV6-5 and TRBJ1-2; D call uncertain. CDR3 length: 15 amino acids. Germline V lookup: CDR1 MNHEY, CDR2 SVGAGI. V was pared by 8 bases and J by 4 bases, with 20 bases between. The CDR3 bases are TGTGCCAGCGTAATCGGGGATCAACATTTCTATGGCTACACCTTC. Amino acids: CASVIGDQHFYGYTF.

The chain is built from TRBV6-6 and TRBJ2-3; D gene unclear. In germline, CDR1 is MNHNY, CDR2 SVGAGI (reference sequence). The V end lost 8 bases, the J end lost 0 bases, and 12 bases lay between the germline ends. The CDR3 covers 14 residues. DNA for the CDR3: TGTGCCAGCGTGGTGCGTACTAGCACAGATACGCAGTATTTT. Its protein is CASVVRTSTDTQYF.

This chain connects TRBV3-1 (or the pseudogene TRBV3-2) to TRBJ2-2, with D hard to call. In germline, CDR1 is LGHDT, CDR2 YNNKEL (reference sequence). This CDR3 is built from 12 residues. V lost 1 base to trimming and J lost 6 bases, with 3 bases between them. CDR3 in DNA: TGTGCCAGCAGCCAAGCGTCCGGGGAGCTGTTTTTT. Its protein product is CASSQASGELFF.

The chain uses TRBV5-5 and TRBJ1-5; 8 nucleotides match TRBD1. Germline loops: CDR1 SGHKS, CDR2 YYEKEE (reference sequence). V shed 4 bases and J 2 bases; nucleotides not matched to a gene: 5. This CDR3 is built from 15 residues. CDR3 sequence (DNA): TGTGCCAGCAGCACCACAGGGGGACGCAATCAGCCCCAGCATTTT. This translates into CASSTTGGRNQPQHF.

The CDR3 DNA follows: TGTGCCAGCAGCTTAGTAGGCGGGAGGACAGATACGCAGTATTTT. Protein product: CASSLVGGRTDTQYF. The rearrangement joins TRBV7-7 to TRBJ2-3, with 8 bases identical to TRBD2. The CDR3 has 15 residues. Trimming cost V 1 base and J 3 bases; bases outside gene matches: 3. The germline V gene encodes CDR1 SSHAT and CDR2 FNYEAQ (reference sequence). The full variable domain, rest sourced from reference TRBV7-7 and TRBJ2-3, is GAGVSQSPRYKVTKRGQDVTLRCDPISSHATLYWYQQALGQGPEFLTYFNYEAQPDKSGLPSDRFSAERPEGSISTLTIQRTEQRDSAMYRCASSLVGGRTDTQYFGPGTRLTVL.

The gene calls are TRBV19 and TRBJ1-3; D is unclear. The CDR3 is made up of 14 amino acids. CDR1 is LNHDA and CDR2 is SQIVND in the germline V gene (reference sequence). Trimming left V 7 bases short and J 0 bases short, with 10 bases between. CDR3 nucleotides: TGTGCCAGTACCCGGGTCATCTCTGGAAACACCATATATTTT. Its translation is CASTRVISGNTIYF.

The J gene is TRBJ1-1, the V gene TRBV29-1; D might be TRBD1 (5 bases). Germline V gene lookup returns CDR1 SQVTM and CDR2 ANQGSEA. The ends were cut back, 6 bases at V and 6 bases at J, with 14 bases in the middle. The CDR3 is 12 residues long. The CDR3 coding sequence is TGCAGCGTCCATCAGGGTGTCGCTGAAGCTTTCTTT. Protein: CSVHQGVAEAFF.

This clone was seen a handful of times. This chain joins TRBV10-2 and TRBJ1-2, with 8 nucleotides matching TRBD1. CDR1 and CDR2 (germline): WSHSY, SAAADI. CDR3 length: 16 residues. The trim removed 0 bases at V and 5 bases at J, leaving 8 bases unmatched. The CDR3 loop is CASSESAGGFQYGYTF. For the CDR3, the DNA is TGCGCCAGCAGTGAGTCGGCAGGGGGCTTTCAATATGGCTACACCTTC.

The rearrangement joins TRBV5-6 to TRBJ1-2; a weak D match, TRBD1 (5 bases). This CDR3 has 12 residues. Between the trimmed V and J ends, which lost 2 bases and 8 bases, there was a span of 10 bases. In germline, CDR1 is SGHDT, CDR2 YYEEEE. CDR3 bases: TGTGCCAGCAGCTTCAGGGTAAGCGGCTACACCTTC. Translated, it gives CASSFRVSGYTF.

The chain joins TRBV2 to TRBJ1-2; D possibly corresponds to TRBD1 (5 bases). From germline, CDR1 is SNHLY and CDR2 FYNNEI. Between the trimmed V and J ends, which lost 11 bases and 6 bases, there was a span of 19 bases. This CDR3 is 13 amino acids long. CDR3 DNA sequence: TGTGCCGGCCTAGGGGCGCAGGAAGATGGCTACACCTTC. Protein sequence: CAGLGAQEDGYTF.

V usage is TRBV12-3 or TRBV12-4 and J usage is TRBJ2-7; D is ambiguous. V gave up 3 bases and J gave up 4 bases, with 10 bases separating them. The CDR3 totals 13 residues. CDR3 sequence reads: CASSLSEKYEQYF. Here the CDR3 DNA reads TGTGCCAGCAGTTTGTCAGAAAAGTACGAGCAGTACTTC.

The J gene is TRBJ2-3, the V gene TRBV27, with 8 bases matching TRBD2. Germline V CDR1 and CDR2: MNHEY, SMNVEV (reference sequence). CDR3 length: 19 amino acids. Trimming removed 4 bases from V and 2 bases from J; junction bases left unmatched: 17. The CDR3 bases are TGTGCCAGCAGTTCCAGGAGGATGAGCGGGAGTCCATTCACAGATACGCAGTATTTT. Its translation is CASSSRRMSGSPFTDTQYF.

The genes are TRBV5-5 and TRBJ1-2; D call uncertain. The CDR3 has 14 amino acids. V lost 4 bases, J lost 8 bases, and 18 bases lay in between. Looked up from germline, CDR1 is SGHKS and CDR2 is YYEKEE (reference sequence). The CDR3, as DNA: TGTGCCAGCAGCCGGAGAAGCGGCTCGGAGGGCTACACCTTC. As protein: CASSRRSGSEGYTF.

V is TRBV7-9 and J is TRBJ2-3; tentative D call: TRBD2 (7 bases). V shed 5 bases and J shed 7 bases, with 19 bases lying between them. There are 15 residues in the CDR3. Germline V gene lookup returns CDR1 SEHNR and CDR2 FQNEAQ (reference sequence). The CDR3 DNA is TGTGCCAGCAGCCCACCAGGGGCGGGGGCACATACGCAGTATTTT. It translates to CASSPPGAGAHTQYF.

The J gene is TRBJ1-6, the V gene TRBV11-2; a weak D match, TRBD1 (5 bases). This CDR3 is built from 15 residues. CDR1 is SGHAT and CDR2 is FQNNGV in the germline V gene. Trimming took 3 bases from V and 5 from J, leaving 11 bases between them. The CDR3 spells CASSFYGRDNSPLHF. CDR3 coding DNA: TGTGCCAGCAGCTTTTATGGCAGGGATAATTCACCCCTCCACTTT.

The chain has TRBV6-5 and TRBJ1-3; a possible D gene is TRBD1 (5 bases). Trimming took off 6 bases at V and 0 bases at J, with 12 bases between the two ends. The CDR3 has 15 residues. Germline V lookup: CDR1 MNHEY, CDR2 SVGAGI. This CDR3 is CASSIQAGSGNTIYF. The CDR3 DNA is TGTGCCAGCAGCATACAGGCCGGCTCTGGAAACACCATATATTTT.

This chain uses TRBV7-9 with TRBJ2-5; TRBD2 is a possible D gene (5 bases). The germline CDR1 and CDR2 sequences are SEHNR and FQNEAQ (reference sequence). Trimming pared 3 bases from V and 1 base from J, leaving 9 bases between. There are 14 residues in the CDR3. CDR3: CASSFGVRQETQYF. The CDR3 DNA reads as TGTGCCAGCAGCTTCGGGGTCCGCCAAGAGACCCAGTACTTC.

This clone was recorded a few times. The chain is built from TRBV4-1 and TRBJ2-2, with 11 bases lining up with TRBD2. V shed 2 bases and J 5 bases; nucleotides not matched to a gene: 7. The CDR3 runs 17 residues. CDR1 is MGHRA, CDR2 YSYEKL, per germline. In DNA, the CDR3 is TGCGCCAGCAGCCAAACTAGCGGGGGTCGATGGACCGGGGAGCTGTTTTTT. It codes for CASSQTSGGRWTGELFF.